This T cell receptor beta chain came from a study of T cells after yellow fever vaccination. In the study overall: Preparation of fractions with low cell numbers was performed using SMART-Seq v4 Ultra Low Input.

CDR3 length: 14 amino acids. V dropped 7 bases and J dropped 3; count of bases not matched to a gene: 9. Germline V gene sequence: CDR1 SQVTM, CDR2 ANQGSEA. This clonotype was seen only a few times. TCRdb re-derived calls from the 5' RACE reads in MiXCR, one entry per CDR3 protein. Found here are roughly 320,000 distinct CDR3 sequences, around 11% of them singletons; the top ten hold roughly 3%. The clonotype originates from a young man who received the YFV17D yellow fever vaccine. V is TRBV29-1 and J is TRBJ2-4, with 7 nucleotides matching TRBD1. The source was CD4+ T cells sorted from PBMCs, collected 45 days after the yellow fever booster vaccination. The CDR3, as DNA: TGCAGCGCTTCCATTGGGACAGTCAAAAACATTCAGTACTTC. Translation gives CSASIGTVKNIQYF.